This T cell receptor (beta chain) comes out of a study of PD-1 blockade in mismatch repair-deficient tumors. Overall study results and limits: Rapid post-treatment expansion, then contraction, generally preceding radiologic response, marked tumor-resident clones.

V lost 0 bases, J lost 1 base, and 16 bases stayed unmatched. Germline V gives CDR1 LNHNV, CDR2 YYDKDF (reference sequence). The CDR3 is 21 residues long. Turning to this clone: Its antigen remains unknown.

This table comes from immunoSEQ multiplex PCR, and its TCRdb copy is limited to in-frame clones, with some not included. The data show about 79,000 clones, roughly 80% seen once. Mismatch repair deficiency was confirmed in all patients, by PCR or immunohistochemistry. TCRs were sequenced from three patients responding to pembrolizumab. The specimen was peripheral blood, collected 44 weeks after starting pembrolizumab. The V gene is TRBV15, the J gene TRBJ2-4; TRBD2 matches at 9 bases. The receptor was derived from an adult with mismatch repair-deficient cancer. CDR3 protein: CATSRDQASGILGGAKNIQYF. The CDR3 DNA is TGTGCCACCAGCAGAGATCAGGCTAGCGGGATTTTGGGTGGGGCCAAAAACATTCAGTACTTC.